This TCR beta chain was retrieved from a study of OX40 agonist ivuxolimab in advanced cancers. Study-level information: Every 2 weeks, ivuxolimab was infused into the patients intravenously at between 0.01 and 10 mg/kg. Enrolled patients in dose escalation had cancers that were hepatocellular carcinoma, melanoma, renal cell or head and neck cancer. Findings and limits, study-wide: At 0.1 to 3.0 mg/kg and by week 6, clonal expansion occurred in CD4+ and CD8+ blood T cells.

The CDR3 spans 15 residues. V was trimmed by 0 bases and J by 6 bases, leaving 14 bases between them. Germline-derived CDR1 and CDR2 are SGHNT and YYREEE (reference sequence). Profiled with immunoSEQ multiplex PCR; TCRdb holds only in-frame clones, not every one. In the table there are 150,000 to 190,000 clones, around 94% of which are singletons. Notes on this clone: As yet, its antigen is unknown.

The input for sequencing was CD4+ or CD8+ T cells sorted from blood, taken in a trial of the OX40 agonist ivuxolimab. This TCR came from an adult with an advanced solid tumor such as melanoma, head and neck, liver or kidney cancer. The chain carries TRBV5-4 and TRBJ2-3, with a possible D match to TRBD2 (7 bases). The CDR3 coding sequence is TGTGCCAGCAGCTTGGCGCCAGGGGAGGGGGATACGCAGTATTTT. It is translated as CASSLAPGEGDTQYF. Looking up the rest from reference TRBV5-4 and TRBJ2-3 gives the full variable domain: ETGVTQSPTHLIKTRGQQVTLRCSSQSGHNTVSWYQQALGQGPQFIFQYYREEENGRGNFPPRFSGLQFPNYSSELNVNALELDDSALYLCASSLAPGEGDTQYFGPGTRLTVL.